This TCR beta chain was obtained from a study of cytomegalovirus exposure and HLA in healthy donors. Study summary: Of all 400 or so donors who were genotyped, 70% to 85% belonged to the Caucasian-associated ancestry cluster.

This CDR3 has 14 residues. Germline values: CDR1 LNHDA, CDR2 SQIVND (reference sequence). V was trimmed by 2 bases and J by 4 bases, leaving 8 bases between them. Points from the study as a whole: V- and J-gene trimming of TCR beta was linked (in a later analysis) to a missense DCLRE1C variant. By HLA locus, TCR association rates varied in a later analysis, with DRB1 showing the most and HLA-C the fewest. Later on, analysis showed that most CMV-associated TCR beta chains appeared to be HLA-restricted.

Points on this clone: Its antigen remains unknown.

This PCR relied on a set of 60 Vbeta primers and 13 Jbeta primers. Only in-frame clones appear in the TCRdb table, and some are missing; sequencing was by immunoSEQ multiplex PCR. Found here are 90,000 or so clones, about 69% of them singletons; the top ten hold roughly 15%. The gene calls are TRBV19 and TRBJ1-4; D gene ambiguous. The receptor was derived from a young woman in good health and CMV-seropositive. Input material: PBMCs. The CDR3 sequence: CASSIRSINEKLFF. The CDR3 DNA sequence: TGTGCCAGTAGTATACGCAGTATTAATGAAAAACTGTTTTTT.